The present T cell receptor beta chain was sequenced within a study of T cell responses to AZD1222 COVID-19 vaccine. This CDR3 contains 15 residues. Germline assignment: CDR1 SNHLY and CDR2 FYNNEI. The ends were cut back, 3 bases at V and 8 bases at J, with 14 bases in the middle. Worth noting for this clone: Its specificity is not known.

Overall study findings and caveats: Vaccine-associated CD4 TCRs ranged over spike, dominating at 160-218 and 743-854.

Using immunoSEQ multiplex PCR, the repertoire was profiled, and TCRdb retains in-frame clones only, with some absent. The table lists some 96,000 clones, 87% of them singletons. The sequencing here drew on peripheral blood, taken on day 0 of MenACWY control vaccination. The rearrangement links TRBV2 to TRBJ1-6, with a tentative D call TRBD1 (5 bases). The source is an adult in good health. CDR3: CASSDLGGTDSPLHF. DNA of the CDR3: TGTGCCAGCAGTGATTTAGGCGGGACGGATTCACCCCTCCACTTT.